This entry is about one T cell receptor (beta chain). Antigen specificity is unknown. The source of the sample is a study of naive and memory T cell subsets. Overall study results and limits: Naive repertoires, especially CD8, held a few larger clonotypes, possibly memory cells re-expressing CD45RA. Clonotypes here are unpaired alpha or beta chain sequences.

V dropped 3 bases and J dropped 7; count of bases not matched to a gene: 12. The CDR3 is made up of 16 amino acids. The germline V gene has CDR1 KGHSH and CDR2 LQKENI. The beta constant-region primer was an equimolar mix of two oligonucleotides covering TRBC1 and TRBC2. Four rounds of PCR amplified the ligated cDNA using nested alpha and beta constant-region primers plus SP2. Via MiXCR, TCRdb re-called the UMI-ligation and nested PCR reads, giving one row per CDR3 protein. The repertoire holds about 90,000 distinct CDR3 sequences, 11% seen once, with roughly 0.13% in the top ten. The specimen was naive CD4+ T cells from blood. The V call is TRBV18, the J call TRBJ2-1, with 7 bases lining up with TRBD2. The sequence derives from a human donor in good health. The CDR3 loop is CASSPPERGGKNEQFF. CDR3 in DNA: TGTGCCAGCTCACCCCCTGAGCGGGGAGGGAAAAATGAGCAGTTCTTC.